Detailed here is one T cell receptor (beta chain). This record comes from a study of blood T cell repertoires in COVID-19. As for the study in general: Spain, Italy and the United States supplied samples that represented acute and convalescent COVID-19. T cells, B-cell-depleted T cells, or PBMCs provided the cDNA or gDNA that served as material.

Source study methods: Amplification of reference gene primers was used by the study to estimate nucleated cell counts. Data came from immunoSEQ multiplex PCR; TCRdb stores just in-frame clones and leaves some out. Clone size and V and J calls were adopted from that table, with D and trimming inferred from the DNA. The table records approximately 210,000 clones, roughly 76% of them present only once. This TCR was recovered from a human donor in a cohort sampled during active COVID-19. The specimen was peripheral blood.

The DNA of the CDR3 is TGTGCCTGGAGGCGACAGGGTGGGCGGGATAGAGAGCAGTACTTC. Encoded protein: CAWRRQGGRDREQYF. The chain combines TRBV30 with TRBJ2-7; TRBD1 is a possible D gene (7 bases). V was clipped by 3 bases and J by 7 bases, with 22 bases between them. Per germline, CDR1 GTSNPN and CDR2 SVGIG (reference sequence). The CDR3 loop spans 15 amino acids.